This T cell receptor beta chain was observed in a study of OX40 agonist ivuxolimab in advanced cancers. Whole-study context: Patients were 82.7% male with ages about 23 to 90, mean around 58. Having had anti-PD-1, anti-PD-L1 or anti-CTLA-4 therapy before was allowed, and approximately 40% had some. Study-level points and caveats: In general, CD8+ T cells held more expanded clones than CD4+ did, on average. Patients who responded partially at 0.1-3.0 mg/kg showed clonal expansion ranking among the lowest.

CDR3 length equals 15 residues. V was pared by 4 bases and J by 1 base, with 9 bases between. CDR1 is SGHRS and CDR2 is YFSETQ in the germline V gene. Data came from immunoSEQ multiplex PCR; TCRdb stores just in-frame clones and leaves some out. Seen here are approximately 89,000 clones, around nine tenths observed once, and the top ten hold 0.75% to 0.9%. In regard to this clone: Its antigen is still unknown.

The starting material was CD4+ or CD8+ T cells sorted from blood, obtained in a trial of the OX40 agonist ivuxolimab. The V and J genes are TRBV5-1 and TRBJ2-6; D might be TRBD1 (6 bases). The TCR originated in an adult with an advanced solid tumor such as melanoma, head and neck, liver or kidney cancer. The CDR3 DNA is TGCGCCAGCAGCAAACAGGGATCTGGGGCCAACGTCCTGACTTTC. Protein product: CASSKQGSGANVLTF.